This TCR beta chain originates from a study of regulatory dendritic cells for organ transplantation. Study-wide findings and caveats: Memory CD8+ clonal expansion seemed more limited with regulatory than mature dendritic cells.

Assay: immunoSEQ multiplex PCR; the TCRdb copy retains only in-frame clones and omits some. Of 25,000 to 35,000 clones in the sample, roughly 80% were seen once. V trimming: 0 bases; J trimming: 6 bases; junction bases outside the gene matches: 6. This CDR3 has 16 residues. The germline CDR1 and CDR2 sequences are SGDLS and YYNGEE. On this clone: Its antigen is unidentified.

The chain has TRBV9 and TRBJ2-2; 9 bases are shared with TRBD2. The receptor's source is a human donor in good health. Sequences were obtained from naive CD4+ T cells from blood. Sample subset: CD45RA+ naive T cells. This CDR3 is CASSVGNSGGAGELFF. CDR3 DNA: TGTGCCAGCAGCGTAGGGAATAGCGGGGGAGCCGGGGAGCTGTTTTTT.